These T cell receptor beta chains were read from a single sample in a study of blood T cell repertoires in COVID-19. Sequencing was performed with immunoSEQ multiplex PCR; in TCRdb, only in-frame clones are kept and a portion is missing. The sample consists of roughly 290,000 clones, about 82% of them appearing once. The sequencing sample was made of peripheral blood. The receptors come from a woman aged 50 to 60 with active or convalescent COVID-19. The CDR3 runs from the conserved cysteine through the conserved F or W. D genes are given only for firm matches. Clone size is shown for a subset of rows, as once, few, many or a class of expanded clone.

TRBD1,.,TRBV12-3/TRBV12-4,TRBJ2-7,CASSRHQGQEQYF,TGTGCCAGCAGTCGTCACCAGGGACAGGAGCAGTACTTC
.,.,TRBV12-3/TRBV12-4,TRBJ1-1,CASRRLQDTEAFF,TGTGCCAGCAGACGTCTTCAGGACACTGAAGCTTTCTTT
TRBD1,once,TRBV5-1,TRBJ1-1,CASRQAYRGPNTEAFF,TGCGCCAGCAGGCAAGCGTACAGGGGCCCGAACACTGAAGCTTTCTTT
.,.,TRBV11-3,TRBJ2-1,CASSLVLASYNEQFF,TGTGCCAGCAGCTTAGTCCTAGCGAGTTACAATGAGCAGTTCTTC
.,.,TRBV7-9,TRBJ1-3,CASSLGQAGNTIYF,TGTGCCAGCAGCTTAGGCCAGGCTGGAAACACCATATATTTT
TRBD2,few,TRBV3-1/TRBV3-2,TRBJ2-2,CASSLLSGIGELFF,TGTGCCAGCAGCCTCCTAAGCGGGATTGGGGAGCTGTTTTTT
TRBD2,.,TRBV12-5,TRBJ2-5,CASGFVSGRAGETQYF,TGTGCTAGTGGTTTTGTTAGCGGGAGGGCCGGGGAGACCCAGTACTTC
TRBD1,few,TRBV11-2,TRBJ2-1,CASSVTGILSYNEQFF,TGTGCCAGCAGCGTGACAGGGATCCTGTCCTACAATGAGCAGTTCTTC
.,.,TRBV25-1,TRBJ2-3,CASSRRSADTQYF,TGTGCCAGCAGTCGCAGGTCGGCAGATACGCAGTATTTT
TRBD1,.,TRBV12-3/TRBV12-4,TRBJ1-6,CATGTGRNSPLHF,TGTGCCACCGGGACAGGGAGGAATTCACCCCTCCACTTT
TRBD2,.,TRBV3-1/TRBV3-2,TRBJ2-1,CASSQDGTSGSNEQFF,TGTGCCAGCAGCCAAGATGGGACTAGCGGGAGTAATGAGCAGTTCTTC
TRBD2,.,TRBV27,TRBJ2-3,CASSLTAGVLTDTQYF,TGTGCCAGCAGTTTAACAGCGGGAGTGCTCACAGATACGCAGTATTTT
TRBD1,.,TRBV7-9,TRBJ1-4,CASSLHGTGVRSNEKLFF,TGTGCCAGCAGCTTACATGGGACAGGGGTCAGGTCTAATGAAAAACTGTTTTTT
.,.,TRBV11-2,TRBJ2-7,CASSPGWTAEQYF,TGTGCCAGCAGCCCGGGATGGACAGCCGAGCAGTACTTC
TRBD1,.,TRBV3-1/TRBV3-2,TRBJ1-3,CASKDRGLGNTIYF,TGTGCCAGCAAGGACAGGGGGCTAGGAAACACCATATATTTT
TRBD1,.,TRBV3-1/TRBV3-2,TRBJ2-3,CASSHARGTDTQYF,TGTGCCAGCAGCCACGCCAGGGGGACAGATACGCAGTATTTT
.,once,TRBV7-9,TRBJ2-2,CASSLYIDTGELFF,TGTGCCAGCAGCTTATATATTGACACCGGGGAGCTGTTTTTT
.,.,TRBV28,TRBJ1-1,CASSPRGGSNTEAFF,TGTGCCAGCAGCCCAAGGGGGGGCTCGAACACTGAAGCTTTCTTT
.,.,TRBV2,TRBJ2-5,CASSEGRGQETQYF,TGTGCCAGCAGTGAAGGAAGAGGGCAAGAGACCCAGTACTTC
TRBD1,.,TRBV5-1,TRBJ1-2,CASSLGPGQGEDYTF,TGCGCCAGCAGCTTGGGCCCGGGACAGGGGGAGGACTACACCTTC
TRBD2,.,TRBV19,TRBJ2-7,CASSMGLAGSYEQYF,TGTGCCAGTAGTATGGGGCTAGCGGGATCCTACGAGCAGTACTTC
.,.,TRBV27,TRBJ1-1,CATSRDTLSEAFF,TGTGCCACTTCCCGGGACACTCTAAGTGAAGCTTTCTTT
.,.,TRBV7-2,TRBJ2-2,CASSLVARTGELFF,TGTGCCAGCAGCTTAGTGGCCAGAACCGGGGAGCTGTTTTTT
.,.,TRBV7-8,TRBJ2-1,CASSLGGGTIYNEQFF,TGTGCCAGCAGCTTAGGGGGAGGTACTATTTACAATGAGCAGTTCTTC
.,.,TRBV2,TRBJ2-7,CASSGKQGGTRDEQYF,TGTGCCAGCAGTGGAAAGCAGGGAGGAACCCGGGACGAGCAGTACTTC
.,.,TRBV4-2,TRBJ1-2,CASSQDNREGKGYTF,TGTGCCAGCAGCCAAGATAACAGGGAGGGGAAGGGCTACACCTTC
.,.,TRBV2,TRBJ1-2,CASSESGGDGYTF,TGTGCCAGCAGTGAAAGTGGAGGGGACGGCTACACCTTC
.,.,TRBV4-1,TRBJ1-1,CASSPPSGIGTEAFF,TGCGCCAGCAGCCCCCCGTCGGGGATCGGCACTGAAGCTTTCTTT
.,.,TRBV7-2,TRBJ2-3,CASSLVGASTDTQYF,TGTGCCAGCAGCTTAGTTGGGGCTAGCACAGATACGCAGTATTTT
.,.,TRBV19,TRBJ2-5,CASSIGGPRAETQYF,TGTGCCAGTAGTATAGGAGGTCCCAGGGCGGAGACCCAGTACTTC
.,.,TRBV7-2,TRBJ2-3,CASSLGRDTQYF,TGTGCCAGCAGCCTAGGGCGGGATACGCAGTATTTT
TRBD2,.,TRBV7-2,TRBJ2-1,CASSLLLAGGPGDEQFF,TGTGCCAGCAGCTTACTCCTAGCGGGAGGGCCCGGGGATGAGCAGTTCTTC
TRBD1,.,TRBV29-1,TRBJ1-2,CSATGGGGYTF,TGCAGCGCAACAGGGGGCGGGGGCTACACCTTC
.,.,TRBV7-9,TRBJ2-7,CASSLHGTLDEQYF,TGTGCCAGCAGCCTGCATGGGACATTAGACGAGCAGTACTTC
TRBD2,.,TRBV27,TRBJ2-7,CASRPSGRKYEQYF,TGTGCCAGCAGACCTAGCGGGAGGAAATACGAGCAGTACTTC
.,.,TRBV5-1,TRBJ2-1,CASSFSGNDEQFF,TGCGCCAGCAGCTTTTCCGGGAACGATGAGCAGTTCTTC
.,.,TRBV15,TRBJ1-2,CATSRGQDHYGYTF,TGTGCCACCAGCAGAGGACAGGACCACTATGGCTACACCTTC
.,.,TRBV7-2,TRBJ1-3,CASSLVPQTSGNTIYF,TGTGCCAGCAGCTTAGTCCCACAGACCTCTGGAAACACCATATATTTT
.,.,TRBV5-8,TRBJ1-6,CASSLRQVSSYNSPLHF,TGTGCCAGCAGCCTACGACAGGTGAGCTCCTATAATTCACCCCTCCACTTT
TRBD1,few,TRBV7-9,TRBJ1-2,CASSSDRDGYTF,TGTGCCAGCAGCTCTGACAGGGACGGCTACACCTTC
.,.,TRBV28,TRBJ1-5,CASSLPSGMVAAWSNQPQHF,TGTGCCAGCAGCCTCCCCTCGGGAATGGTTGCGGCTTGGAGCAATCAGCCCCAGCATTTT
TRBD2,.,TRBV30,TRBJ2-7,CAWSRTSGLYEQYF,TGTGCCTGGAGCAGGACTAGCGGGTTATACGAGCAGTACTTC
.,.,TRBV6-5,TRBJ2-3,CASRRGDTQYF,TGTGCCAGCAGGAGGGGGGATACGCAGTATTTT
TRBD2,.,TRBV6-6,TRBJ2-7,CASSKRDAYEQYF,TGTGCCAGCAGTAAGCGGGACGCCTACGAGCAGTACTTC
.,once,TRBV19,TRBJ2-2,CASSIDPSPAGELFF,TGTGCCAGTAGTATAGACCCTAGCCCTGCCGGGGAGCTGTTTTTT
.,.,TRBV6-1,TRBJ1-5,CASSDGQGVLSNQPQHF,TGTGCCAGCAGTGACGGGCAGGGTGTTCTGAGCAATCAGCCCCAGCATTTT
.,.,TRBV2,TRBJ1-2,CASSVQGSIPGYTF,TGTGCCAGCAGTGTACAGGGTAGTATCCCTGGCTACACCTTC
TRBD2,.,TRBV2,TRBJ2-7,CASMSLVSGIVHEQYF,TGTGCCAGCATGTCACTCGTTAGCGGGATCGTCCACGAGCAGTACTTC
.,.,TRBV3-1/TRBV3-2,TRBJ2-1,CASSPDSETYNEQFF,TGTGCCAGCAGCCCCGACAGCGAAACCTACAATGAGCAGTTCTTC
.,.,TRBV30,TRBJ1-1,CAWSETEVPLGAFF,TGTGCCTGGAGTGAGACAGAGGTCCCCCTGGGCGCTTTCTTT
.,.,TRBV5-4,TRBJ2-2,CASSLDSLGELFF,TGTGCCAGCAGCTTGGACTCCCTCGGGGAGCTGTTTTTT
.,.,TRBV16,TRBJ2-3,CASSQTRALSDTQYF,TGTGCCAGCAGCCAAACCAGGGCTCTCTCAGATACGCAGTATTTT
TRBD1,.,TRBV5-6,TRBJ1-4,CASSLGPTGGSNEKLFF,TGTGCCAGCAGCTTGGGGCCGACAGGGGGAAGCAATGAAAAACTGTTTTTT
.,.,TRBV29-1,TRBJ2-1,CSVRASLSYNEQFF,TGCAGCGTTAGAGCTAGCCTCTCCTACAATGAGCAGTTCTTC
.,once,TRBV3-1/TRBV3-2,TRBJ2-7,CASSQGITPYEQYF,TGTGCCAGCAGCCAAGGAATTACTCCATACGAGCAGTACTTC
.,.,TRBV6-6,TRBJ1-5,CASSYQEDQPQHF,TGTGCCAGCAGTTACCAAGAGGATCAGCCCCAGCATTTT
.,.,TRBV5-1,TRBJ1-2,CASSLEGAIYGYTF,TGCGCCAGCAGCTTGGAGGGAGCTATCTATGGCTACACCTTC
.,.,TRBV11-2,TRBJ2-5,CASNFFKGAGMETQYF,TGTGCCAGCAACTTTTTTAAGGGGGCGGGAATGGAGACCCAGTACTTC